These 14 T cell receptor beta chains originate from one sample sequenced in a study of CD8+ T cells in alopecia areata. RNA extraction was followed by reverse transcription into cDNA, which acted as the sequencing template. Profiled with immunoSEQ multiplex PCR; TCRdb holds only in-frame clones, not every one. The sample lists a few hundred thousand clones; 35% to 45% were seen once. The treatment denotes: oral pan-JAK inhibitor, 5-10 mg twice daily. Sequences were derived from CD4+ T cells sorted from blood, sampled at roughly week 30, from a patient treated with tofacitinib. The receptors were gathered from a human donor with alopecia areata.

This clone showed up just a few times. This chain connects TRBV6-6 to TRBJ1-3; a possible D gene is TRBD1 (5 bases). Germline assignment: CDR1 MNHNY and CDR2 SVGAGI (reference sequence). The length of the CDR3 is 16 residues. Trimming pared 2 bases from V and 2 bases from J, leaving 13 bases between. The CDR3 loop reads CASSYAGSVAGNTIYF. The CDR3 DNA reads TGTGCCAGCAGTTACGCAGGGAGTGTTGCTGGAAACACCATATATTTT.

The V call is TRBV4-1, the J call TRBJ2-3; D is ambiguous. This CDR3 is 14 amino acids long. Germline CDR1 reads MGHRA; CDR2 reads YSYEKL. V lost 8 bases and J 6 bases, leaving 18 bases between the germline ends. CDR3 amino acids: CASASLGVYDTQYF. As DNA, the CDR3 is TGCGCCAGCGCTAGTCTTGGGGTTTACGATACGCAGTATTTT.

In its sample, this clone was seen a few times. In nucleotides, the CDR3 is TGTGCCAGCACCGCGTCCGGGACTAGCGCCACCGGGGAGCTGTTTTTT. Protein: CASTASGTSATGELFF. The gene calls are TRBV5-8 and TRBJ2-2; TRBD2 agrees at 10 bases. The V gene end was trimmed by 6 bases and the J gene end by 4 bases; junction bases not matched to a gene: 9. CDR3 length: 16 residues. Germline CDR1 SGHTS, CDR2 YDEGEE.

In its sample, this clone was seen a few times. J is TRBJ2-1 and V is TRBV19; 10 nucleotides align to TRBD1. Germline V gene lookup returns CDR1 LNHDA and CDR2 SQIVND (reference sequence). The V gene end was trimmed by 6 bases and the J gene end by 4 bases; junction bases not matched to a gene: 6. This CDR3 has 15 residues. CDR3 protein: CASRMGQGKYNEQFF. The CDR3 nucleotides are TGTGCCAGTAGGATGGGACAGGGGAAGTACAATGAGCAGTTCTTC.

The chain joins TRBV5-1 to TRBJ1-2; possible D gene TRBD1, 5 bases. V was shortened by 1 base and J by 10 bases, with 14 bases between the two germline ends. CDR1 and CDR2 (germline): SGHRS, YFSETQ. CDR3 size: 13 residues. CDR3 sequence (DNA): TGCGCCAGCAGCTTGCCGGGGACGACCATCTACACCTTC. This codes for CASSLPGTTIYTF.

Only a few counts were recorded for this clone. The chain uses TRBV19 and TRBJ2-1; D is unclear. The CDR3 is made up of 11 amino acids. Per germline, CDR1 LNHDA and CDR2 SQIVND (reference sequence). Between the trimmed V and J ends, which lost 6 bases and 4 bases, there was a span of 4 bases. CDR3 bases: TGTGCCAGTAGGGCATACAATGAGCAGTTCTTC. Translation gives CASRAYNEQFF.

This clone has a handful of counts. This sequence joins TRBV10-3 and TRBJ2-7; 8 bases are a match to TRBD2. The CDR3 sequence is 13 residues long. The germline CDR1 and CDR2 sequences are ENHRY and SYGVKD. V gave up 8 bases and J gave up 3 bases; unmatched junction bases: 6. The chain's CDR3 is CAISRGGGYEQYF. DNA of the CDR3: TGTGCCATCTCCCGGGGGGGAGGCTACGAGCAGTACTTC.

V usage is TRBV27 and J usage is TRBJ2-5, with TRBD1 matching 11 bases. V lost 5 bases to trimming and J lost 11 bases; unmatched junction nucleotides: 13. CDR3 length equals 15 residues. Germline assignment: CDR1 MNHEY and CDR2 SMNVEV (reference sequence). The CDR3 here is CASSPWTGGSWEQYF. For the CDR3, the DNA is TGTGCCAGCAGTCCCTGGACAGGGGGCTCGTGGGAGCAGTACTTC.

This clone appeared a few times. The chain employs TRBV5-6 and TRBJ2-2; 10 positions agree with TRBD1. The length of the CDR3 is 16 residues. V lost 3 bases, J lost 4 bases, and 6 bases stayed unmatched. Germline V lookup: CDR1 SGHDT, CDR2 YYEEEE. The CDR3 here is CASSWDRGETTGELFF. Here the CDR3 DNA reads TGTGCCAGCAGCTGGGACAGGGGCGAAACCACCGGGGAGCTGTTTTTT.

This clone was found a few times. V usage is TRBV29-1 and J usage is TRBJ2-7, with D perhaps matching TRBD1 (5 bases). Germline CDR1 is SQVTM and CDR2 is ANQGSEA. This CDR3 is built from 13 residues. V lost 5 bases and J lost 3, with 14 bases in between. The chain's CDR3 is CSVRTDDSYEQYF. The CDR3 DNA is TGCAGCGTTCGAACCGATGACAGCTACGAGCAGTACTTC.

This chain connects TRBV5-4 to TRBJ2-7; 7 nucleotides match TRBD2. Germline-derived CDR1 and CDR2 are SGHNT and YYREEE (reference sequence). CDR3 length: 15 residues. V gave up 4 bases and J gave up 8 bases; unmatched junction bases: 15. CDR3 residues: CASSPGDGEGMKQYF. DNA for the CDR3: TGTGCCAGCAGCCCCGGGGACGGGGAGGGGATGAAGCAGTACTTC.

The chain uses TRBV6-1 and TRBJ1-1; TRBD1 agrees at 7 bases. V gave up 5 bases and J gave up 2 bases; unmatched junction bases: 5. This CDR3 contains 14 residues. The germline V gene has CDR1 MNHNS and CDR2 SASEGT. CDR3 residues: CASSSIGGNTEAFF. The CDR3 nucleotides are TGTGCCAGCAGTTCAATAGGGGGCAACACTGAAGCTTTCTTT.

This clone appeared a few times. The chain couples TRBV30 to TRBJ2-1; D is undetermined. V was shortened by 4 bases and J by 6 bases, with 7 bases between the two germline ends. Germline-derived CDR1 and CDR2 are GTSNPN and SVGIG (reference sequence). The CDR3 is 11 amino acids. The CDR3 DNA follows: TGTGCCTGGACCCGACTCAATGAGCAGTTCTTC. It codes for CAWTRLNEQFF.

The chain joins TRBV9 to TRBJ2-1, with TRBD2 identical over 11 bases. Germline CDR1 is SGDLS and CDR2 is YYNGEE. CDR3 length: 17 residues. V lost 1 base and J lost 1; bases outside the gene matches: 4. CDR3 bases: TGTGCCAGCAGCGTAAGCACTAGCGGGGGTTCCTACAATGAGCAGTTCTTC. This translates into CASSVSTSGGSYNEQFF.